This T cell receptor beta chain appears in the sequencing data of a study of cytomegalovirus exposure and HLA in healthy donors. Study-wide context: A subsequent analysis stated that the 120 or so validation repertoires were run on the same platform as the roughly 670 first-cohort repertoires. Study-level points and caveats: In the roughly 130 validation repertoires, a later analysis found that first-cohort TCR clusters tended to co-occur. The study put some 150 TCR beta chains on its list as cytomegalovirus-associated. Reported performance of the classifier showed diagnosis of cytomegalovirus status with high specificity and sensitivity.

Measured with immunoSEQ multiplex PCR; TCRdb has only the in-frame clones, and not every one. The repertoire has 200,000 or so clones, over 65% of them found once; the top ten carry roughly 7%. The CDR3 runs to 15 residues. The V and J ends lost 7 bases and 2 bases respectively, with 19 bases between them. Per the germline V gene, CDR1 is SGHDT and CDR2 is YYEEEE. Notes on this clone: Its antigen is as yet unknown.

V is TRBV5-6 and J is TRBJ2-7; tentatively, D is TRBD2 (6 bases). The sequenced sample consisted of PBMCs. The TCR was taken from a man aged 18 to 35 in good health and CMV-seropositive. CDR3 nucleotides: TGTGCCAGCCGTTTAGCGAGGAGGGCCGCCTACGAGCAGTACTTC. This encodes CASRLARRAAYEQYF.